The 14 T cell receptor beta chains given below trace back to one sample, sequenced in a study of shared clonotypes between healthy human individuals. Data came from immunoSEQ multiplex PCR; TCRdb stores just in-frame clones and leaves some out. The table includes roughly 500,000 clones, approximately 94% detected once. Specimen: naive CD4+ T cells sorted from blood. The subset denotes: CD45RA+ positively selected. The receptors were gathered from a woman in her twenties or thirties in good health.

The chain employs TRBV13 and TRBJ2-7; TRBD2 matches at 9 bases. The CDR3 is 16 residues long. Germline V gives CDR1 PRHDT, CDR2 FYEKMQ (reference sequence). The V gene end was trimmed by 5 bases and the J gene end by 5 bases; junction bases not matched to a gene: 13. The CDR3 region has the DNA TGTGCCAGCAGCCCCGGGGGCGGGAGGGCCCCAAACGAGCAGTACTTC. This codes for CASSPGGGRAPNEQYF.

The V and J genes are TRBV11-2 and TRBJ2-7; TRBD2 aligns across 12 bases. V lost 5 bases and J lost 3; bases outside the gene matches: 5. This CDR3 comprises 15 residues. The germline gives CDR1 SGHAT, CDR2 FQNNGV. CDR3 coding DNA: TGTGCCAGCAGCCTCGGACTAGCGGGATTCTACGAGCAGTACTTC. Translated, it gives CASSLGLAGFYEQYF.

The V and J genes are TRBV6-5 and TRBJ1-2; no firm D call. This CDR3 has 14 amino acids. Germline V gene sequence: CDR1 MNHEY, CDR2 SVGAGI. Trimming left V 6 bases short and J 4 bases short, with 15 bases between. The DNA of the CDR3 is TGTGCCAGCAGACCGCAGAAACTATCCTATGGCTACACCTTC. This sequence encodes CASRPQKLSYGYTF.

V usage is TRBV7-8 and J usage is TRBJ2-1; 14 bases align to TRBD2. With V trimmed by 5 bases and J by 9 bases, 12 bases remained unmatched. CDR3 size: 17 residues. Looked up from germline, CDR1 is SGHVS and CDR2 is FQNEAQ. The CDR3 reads CASSPGPGLAGVGEQFF. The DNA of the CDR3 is TGTGCCAGCAGCCCCGGCCCGGGACTAGCGGGAGTAGGTGAGCAGTTCTTC.

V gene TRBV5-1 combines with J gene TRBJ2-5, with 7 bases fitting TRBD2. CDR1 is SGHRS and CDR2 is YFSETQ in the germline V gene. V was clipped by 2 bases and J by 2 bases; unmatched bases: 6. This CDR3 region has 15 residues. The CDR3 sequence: CASSFSGGGQETQYF. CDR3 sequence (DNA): TGCGCCAGCAGCTTTTCGGGAGGAGGGCAAGAGACCCAGTACTTC.

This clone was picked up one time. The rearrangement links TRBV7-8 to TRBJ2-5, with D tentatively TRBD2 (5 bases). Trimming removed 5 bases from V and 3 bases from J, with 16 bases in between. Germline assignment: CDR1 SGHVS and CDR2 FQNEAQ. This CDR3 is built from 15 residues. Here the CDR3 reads CASSALPGIKETQYF. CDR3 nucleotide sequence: TGTGCCAGCAGCGCCCTCCCGGGGATAAAAGAGACCCAGTACTTC. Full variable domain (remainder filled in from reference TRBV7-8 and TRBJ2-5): GAGVSQSPRYKVAKRGQDVALRCDPISGHVSLFWYQQALGQGPEFLTYFQNEAQLDKSGLPSDRFFAERPEGSVSTLKIQRTQQEDSAVYLCASSALPGIKETQYFGPGTRLLVL.

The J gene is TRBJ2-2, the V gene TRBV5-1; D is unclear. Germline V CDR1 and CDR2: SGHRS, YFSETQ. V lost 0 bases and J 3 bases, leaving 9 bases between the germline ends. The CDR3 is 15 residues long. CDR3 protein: CASSLGPDYTGELFF. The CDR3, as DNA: TGCGCCAGCAGCTTGGGGCCAGACTACACCGGGGAGCTGTTTTTT.

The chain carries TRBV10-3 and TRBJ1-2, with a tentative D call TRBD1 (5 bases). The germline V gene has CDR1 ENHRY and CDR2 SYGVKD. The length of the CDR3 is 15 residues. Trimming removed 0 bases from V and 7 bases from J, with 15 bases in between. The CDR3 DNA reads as TGTGCCATCAGTGAGTCCAGGGTCGAAGTAGGTGGCTACACCTTC. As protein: CAISESRVEVGGYTF.

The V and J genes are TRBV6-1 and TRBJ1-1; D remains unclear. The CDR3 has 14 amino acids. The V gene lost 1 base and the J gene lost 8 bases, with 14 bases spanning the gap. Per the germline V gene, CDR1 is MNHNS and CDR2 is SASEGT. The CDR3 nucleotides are TGTGCCAGCAGTGAAGGGTCAGCGAGGGTCGAAGCTTTCTTT. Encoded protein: CASSEGSARVEAFF.

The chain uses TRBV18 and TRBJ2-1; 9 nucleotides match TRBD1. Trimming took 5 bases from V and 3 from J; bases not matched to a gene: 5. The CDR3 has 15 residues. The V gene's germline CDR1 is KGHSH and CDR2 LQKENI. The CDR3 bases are TGTGCCAGCTCATCGGGACAGGGAGGCTACAATGAGCAGTTCTTC. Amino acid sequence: CASSSGQGGYNEQFF.

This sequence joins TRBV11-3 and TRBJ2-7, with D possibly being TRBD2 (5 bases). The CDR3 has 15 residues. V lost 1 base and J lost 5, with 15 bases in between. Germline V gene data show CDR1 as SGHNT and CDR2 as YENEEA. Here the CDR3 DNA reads TGTGCCAGCAGCTTAGGTGTGGGAGACCCGGACGAGCAGTACTTC. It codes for CASSLGVGDPDEQYF.

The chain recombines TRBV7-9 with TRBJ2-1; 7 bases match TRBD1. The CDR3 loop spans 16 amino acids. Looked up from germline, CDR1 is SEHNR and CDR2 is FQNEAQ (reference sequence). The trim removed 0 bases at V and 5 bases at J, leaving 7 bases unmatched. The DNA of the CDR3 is TGTGCCAGCAGCTTAGCGGGACAGCAGACAAACAATGAGCAGTTCTTC. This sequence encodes CASSLAGQQTNNEQFF.

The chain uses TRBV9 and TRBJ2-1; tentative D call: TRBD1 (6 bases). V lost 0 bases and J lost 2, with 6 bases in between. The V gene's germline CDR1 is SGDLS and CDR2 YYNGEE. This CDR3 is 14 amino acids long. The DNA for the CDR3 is TGTGCCAGCAGCGTAGGACAGGCCTACAATGAGCAGTTCTTC. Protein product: CASSVGQAYNEQFF.

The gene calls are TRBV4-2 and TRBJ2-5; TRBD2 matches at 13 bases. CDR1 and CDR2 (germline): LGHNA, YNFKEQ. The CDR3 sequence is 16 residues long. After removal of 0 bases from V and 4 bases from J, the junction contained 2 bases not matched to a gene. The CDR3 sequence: CASSQETSGGGETQYF. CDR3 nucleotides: TGTGCCAGCAGCCAAGAAACTAGCGGGGGGGGAGAGACCCAGTACTTC.